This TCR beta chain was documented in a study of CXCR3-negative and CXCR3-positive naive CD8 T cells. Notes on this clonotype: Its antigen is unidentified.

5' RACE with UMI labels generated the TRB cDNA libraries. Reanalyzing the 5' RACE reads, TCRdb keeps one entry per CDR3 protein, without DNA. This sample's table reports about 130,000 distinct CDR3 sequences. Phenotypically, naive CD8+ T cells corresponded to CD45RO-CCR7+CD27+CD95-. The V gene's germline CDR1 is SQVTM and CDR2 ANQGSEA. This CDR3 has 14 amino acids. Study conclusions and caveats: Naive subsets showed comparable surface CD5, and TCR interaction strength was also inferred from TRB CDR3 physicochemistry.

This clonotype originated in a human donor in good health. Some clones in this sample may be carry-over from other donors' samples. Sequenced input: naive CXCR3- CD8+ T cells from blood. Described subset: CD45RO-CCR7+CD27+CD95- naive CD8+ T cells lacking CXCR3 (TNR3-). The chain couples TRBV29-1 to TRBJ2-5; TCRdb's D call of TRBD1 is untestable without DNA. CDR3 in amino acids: CSSLEGGVGETQYF.